The 13 T cell receptor beta chains in this list originate from one sample, sequenced in a study of blood T cell repertoires in COVID-19. Repertoires were generated with immunoSEQ multiplex PCR, while TCRdb's copy carries only in-frame clones and drops some. The repertoire consists of under 200,000 clones, with about nine tenths occurring once and the leading ten covering around 1.5%. Specimen: peripheral blood. The receptor source for this set is a man in his late teens or twenties with active or convalescent COVID-19.

This sequence joins TRBV30 and TRBJ2-1; 8 nucleotides agree with TRBD2. Germline V gene lookup returns CDR1 GTSNPN and CDR2 SVGIG (reference sequence). V was clipped by 4 bases and J by 6 bases; unmatched bases: 5. There are 13 residues in the CDR3. For the CDR3, the DNA is TGTGCCTGGAATCTGCGGGGGGCCAATGAGCAGTTCTTC. Its translation: CAWNLRGANEQFF.

The rearrangement uses TRBV6-1 and TRBJ1-2; possible D gene TRBD1, 6 bases. This CDR3 has 14 amino acids. V lost 2 bases and J 4 bases, leaving 11 bases between the germline ends. The germline V gene encodes CDR1 MNHNS and CDR2 SASEGT. CDR3 DNA sequence: TGTGCCAGCAGTGAAACAGGGCTGATCTATGGCTACACCTTC. This sequence encodes CASSETGLIYGYTF.

This clone was counted once. The chain couples TRBV5-5 to TRBJ2-7, with D maybe TRBD2 (6 bases). The CDR3 spans 13 residues. V was pared by 3 bases and J by 4 bases, with 11 bases between. CDR1 SGHKS and CDR2 YYEKEE come from the germline V gene (reference sequence). CDR3 in DNA: TGTGCCAGCAGCTCACTAGCAGGTTACGAGCAGTACTTC. Its translation is CASSSLAGYEQYF. Full variable domain (rest looked up from reference TRBV5-5 and TRBJ2-7): DAGVTQSPTHLIKTRGQQVTLRCSPISGHKSVSWYQQVLGQGPQFIFQYYEKEERGRGNFPDRFSARQFPNYSSELNVNALLLGDSALYLCASSSLAGYEQYFGPGTRLTVT.

The chain carries TRBV9 and TRBJ1-3, with TRBD1 identical over 7 bases. CDR1 and CDR2 (germline): SGDLS, YYNGEE. The ends lost 4 bases at V and 0 bases at J; junction bases unmatched: 7. The CDR3 has 16 amino acids. CDR3 DNA: TGTGCCAGCAGCTTGCGGGGACAGAGCTCTGGAAACACCATATATTTT. This sequence encodes CASSLRGQSSGNTIYF. Using reference TRBV9 and TRBJ1-3 for the parts outside the CDR3, the full variable domain is DSGVTQTPKHLITATGQRVTLRCSPRSGDLSVYWYQQSLDQGLQFLIQYYNGEERAKGNILERFSAQQFPDLHSELNLSSLELGDSALYFCASSLRGQSSGNTIYFGEGSWLTVV.

This clone was detected only once. The gene calls are TRBV19 and TRBJ1-2, with 7 bases lining up with TRBD1. The J segment lost 7 bases and the V segment lost 3 bases, leaving 2 bases of the junction unmatched. The CDR3 consists of 12 residues. Germline V lookup: CDR1 LNHDA, CDR2 SQIVND (reference sequence). The CDR3 DNA sequence: TGTGCCAGTAGTATCTCAGGGGGTGGCTACACCTTC. Translation: CASSISGGGYTF.

The chain couples TRBV7-2 to TRBJ1-5; no reliable D call. The V gene lost 5 bases and the J gene lost 2 bases, with 13 bases spanning the gap. The CDR3 spans 15 residues. Germline V gene lookup returns CDR1 SGHTA and CDR2 FQGNSA. CDR3 residues: CASSAVRGGNQPQHF. The CDR3 DNA reads as TGTGCCAGCAGCGCCGTACGGGGAGGCAATCAGCCCCAGCATTTT.

The chain carries TRBV18 and TRBJ2-7; TRBD1 agrees at 9 bases. The CDR3 loop spans 17 amino acids. V was clipped by 3 bases and J by 5 bases; unmatched bases: 14. Germline V CDR1 and CDR2: KGHSH, LQKENI. This chain's CDR3 is CASSPQRTGTGTHEQYF. The CDR3 bases are TGTGCCAGCTCACCGCAGCGAACTGGGACAGGGACCCACGAGCAGTACTTC.

The rearrangement uses TRBV6-5 and TRBJ2-2, with a possible D match to TRBD1 (6 bases). Trimming removed 0 bases from V and 4 bases from J, with 12 bases in between. The germline V gene has CDR1 MNHEY and CDR2 SVGAGI. The CDR3 totals 16 residues. This CDR3 reads CASSYSVGTSTGELFF. The CDR3 bases are TGTGCCAGCAGTTACTCGGTGGGGACAAGCACCGGGGAGCTGTTTTTT.

V and J are TRBV4-2 and TRBJ2-2; D may be TRBD1 (6 bases). The V gene lost 3 bases and the J gene lost 0 bases, with 11 bases spanning the gap. Germline CDR1 reads LGHNA; CDR2 reads YNFKEQ. The CDR3 runs to 16 residues. CDR3 coding DNA: TGTGCCAGCAGCCAGTACGGGACATCGAACACCGGGGAGCTGTTTTTT. Its translation is CASSQYGTSNTGELFF.

The count of this clone is one. V and J are TRBV7-9 and TRBJ1-4; 9 bases line up with TRBD1. The ends lost 4 bases at V and 1 base at J; junction bases unmatched: 4. This CDR3 has 16 amino acids. CDR1 is SEHNR and CDR2 is FQNEAQ in the germline V gene (reference sequence). CDR3 sequence (DNA): TGTGCCAGCAGCTCGGGACAGGGTATAACTAATGAAAAACTGTTTTTT. Translating it yields CASSSGQGITNEKLFF.

The chain carries TRBV27 and TRBJ2-7; 7 bases fit TRBD1. The V and J ends lost 3 bases and 5 bases, in that order; junction bases with no gene match: 4. The CDR3 has 13 amino acids. Per germline, CDR1 MNHEY and CDR2 SMNVEV (reference sequence). CDR3 DNA sequence: TGTGCCAGCAGTTTTATACAGGGGCACGAGCAGTACTTC. Its protein is CASSFIQGHEQYF.

V usage is TRBV5-4 and J usage is TRBJ2-1; 8 bases are a match to TRBD2. The CDR3 spans 16 residues. Trimming cost V 0 bases and J 8 bases; bases outside gene matches: 10. Looked up from germline, CDR1 is SGHNT and CDR2 is YYREEE (reference sequence). CDR3 protein: CASSLGAGVVGDEQFF. Written as DNA, the CDR3 is TGTGCCAGCAGCTTGGGAGCGGGAGTGGTGGGCGATGAGCAGTTCTTC.

V usage is TRBV5-1 and J usage is TRBJ2-2, with 14 bases matching TRBD2. CDR3 size: 17 residues. The V and J ends lost 4 bases and 1 base, in that order; junction bases with no gene match: 3. Germline V gene data show CDR1 as SGHRS and CDR2 as YFSETQ. The CDR3 region is CASSPGLAGENTGELFF. CDR3 nucleotide sequence: TGCGCCAGCAGCCCGGGACTAGCGGGGGAGAACACCGGGGAGCTGTTTTTT.